This TCR beta chain is drawn from a study of shared clonotypes between healthy human individuals. Study context: Used for every donor were three CD4 naive, three CD4 memory, two CD8 naive and one CD8 memory plate.

Here immunoSEQ multiplex PCR was the method, and the copy in TCRdb shows in-frame clones only, minus some. The sample has 1.4 million or so clones; just under 99% are singletons. CDR1 is SEHNR and CDR2 is FQNEAQ in the germline V gene (reference sequence). This CDR3 contains 14 residues. Unmatched junction bases numbered 3, after V lost 7 bases and J lost 3 bases. The chain recombines TRBV7-9 with TRBJ2-6; TRBD1 matches 7 bases. The sample consisted of naive CD4+ T cells sorted from blood. The subset denotes: CD45RA+ positively selected. The origin of this receptor is a man between 25 and 39 years old in good health. The CDR3 DNA sequence: TGTGCCAGCACTCCAGGGGGTGGGGCCAACGTCCTGACTTTC. Residues: CASTPGGGANVLTF.